This is a list of T cell receptor beta chains from one sample in a study of blood T cells in healthy people across ages. TCRdb re-analysed the 5' RACE reads in MiXCR, keeping a single row per CDR3 protein. The sample comprises 1.5 million or so distinct CDR3 sequences, around 39% of which are singletons, and 7.9% rests with the top ten. Sequenced material: blood. The receptors stem from a woman younger than 30 in good health. Both conserved end residues are part of each CDR3. D genes are given only for firm matches. Some rows mark clone size as missing; the rest say once, few, many or name a class of expanded clone.

NA	TRBJ2-6	NA	TRBV2	CAGRDSLSGANVLTF	TGTGCCGGCAGGGACTCCCTCTCTGGGGCCAACGTCCTGACTTTC
NA	TRBJ1-2	NA	TRBV5-1	CASSLAPRVIGYGYTF	TGCGCCAGCAGCTTGGCGCCGAGGGTCATTGGGTATGGCTACACCTTC
TRBD1	TRBJ2-1	once	TRBV7-3	CASSLRDRGPLGEEQFF	TGTGCCAGCAGCTTAAGGGACAGGGGGCCTTTAGGGGAGGAGCAGTTCTTC
NA	TRBJ2-1	few	TRBV12-5	CASGLSPIDEQFF	TGTGCTAGTGGTTTGTCGCCAATCGATGAGCAGTTCTTC
TRBD2	TRBJ2-3	NA	TRBV6-1	CASGRTRIPGTDTQYF	TGTGCCAGCGGTCGGACTAGGATCCCGGGCACAGATACGCAGTATTTT
NA	TRBJ1-1	NA	TRBV25-1	CASSTSEEAFF	TGTGCCAGCTCTACCTCAGAGGAAGCTTTCTTT
NA	TRBJ2-7	NA	TRBV6-5	CASSYSVDGFSYEQYF	TGTGCCAGCAGTTACTCGGTCGACGGGTTTTCCTACGAGCAGTACTTC
NA	TRBJ1-5	NA	TRBV2	CASSERAGWQPQHF	TGTGCCAGCAGTGAACGAGCAGGGTGGCAGCCCCAGCATTTT
NA	TRBJ2-5	NA	TRBV3-1	CASGQDRGGQETQYF	TGTGCCAGCGGCCAAGATAGGGGGGGGCAAGAGACCCAGTACTTC
NA	TRBJ2-7	NA	TRBV10-3	CAARQESYEQYF	TGTGCCGCCCGACAGGAGTCCTACGAGCAGTACTTC
NA	TRBJ2-7	few	TRBV6-6	CASKGSSSSYEQYF	TGTGCCAGTAAGGGCTCATCGAGCTCCTACGAGCAGTACTTC
TRBD1	TRBJ1-2	NA	TRBV15	CATSRDLPGQGYGYTF	TGTGCCACCAGCAGAGACTTACCGGGACAGGGCTATGGCTACACCTTC
TRBD2	TRBJ2-3	NA	TRBV7-3	CASAKTSGGIDTQYF	TGTGCCAGCGCTAAGACTAGCGGGGGGATAGATACGCAGTATTTT
NA	TRBJ2-1	few	TRBV7-2	CASSFGQGKYNEQFF	TGTGCCAGCAGCTTCGGGCAGGGGAAGTACAATGAGCAGTTCTTC